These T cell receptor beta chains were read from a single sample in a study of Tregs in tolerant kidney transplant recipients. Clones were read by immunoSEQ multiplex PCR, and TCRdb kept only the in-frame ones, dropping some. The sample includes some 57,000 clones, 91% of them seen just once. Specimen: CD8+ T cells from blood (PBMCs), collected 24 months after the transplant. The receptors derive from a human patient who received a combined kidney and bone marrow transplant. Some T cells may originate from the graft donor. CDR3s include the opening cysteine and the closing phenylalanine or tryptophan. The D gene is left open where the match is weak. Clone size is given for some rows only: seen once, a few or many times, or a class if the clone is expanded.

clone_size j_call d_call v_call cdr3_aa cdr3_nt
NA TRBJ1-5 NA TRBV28 CASSLPQGMQPQHF TGTGCCAGCAGTTTACCGCAGGGGATGCAGCCCCAGCATTTT
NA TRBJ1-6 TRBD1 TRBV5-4 CASTAGGSSYNSPLHF TGTGCCAGCACAGCAGGGGGGAGCTCCTATAATTCACCCCTCCACTTT
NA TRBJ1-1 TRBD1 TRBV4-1 CASRRGSQGVNTEAFF TGCGCCAGCAGACGCGGAAGTCAGGGGGTGAACACTGAAGCTTTCTTT
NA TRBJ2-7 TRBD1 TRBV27 CASSFGTGVEQYF TGTGCCAGCAGCTTCGGGACAGGGGTCGAGCAGTACTTC
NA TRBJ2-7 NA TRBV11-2 CASSGRTATYEQYF TGTGCCAGCAGCGGAAGGACAGCCACCTACGAGCAGTACTTC
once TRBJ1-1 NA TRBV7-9 CASSDGGMNTEAFF TGTGCCAGCAGCGACGGGGGAATGAACACTGAAGCTTTCTTT
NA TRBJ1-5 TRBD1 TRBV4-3 CASSQYTGTGGQPQHF TGCGCCAGCAGCCAGTACACTGGGACAGGGGGACAGCCCCAGCATTTT
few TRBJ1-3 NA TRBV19 CASTYLEGGSGNTIYF TGTGCCAGTACCTATCTGGAGGGTGGCTCTGGAAACACCATATATTTT
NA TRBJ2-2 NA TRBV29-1 CSVDRTGELFF TGCAGCGTTGATAGAACCGGGGAGCTGTTTTTT
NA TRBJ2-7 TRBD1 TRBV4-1 CASSLGQSSYEQYF TGCGCCAGCAGCCTGGGACAGTCCTCCTACGAGCAGTACTTC
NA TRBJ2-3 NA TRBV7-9 CASTTIRTDTQYF TGTGCCAGCACCACAATCCGCACAGATACGCAGTATTTT
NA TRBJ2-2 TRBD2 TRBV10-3 CAISQPGLAGVDTGELFF TGTGCCATCAGTCAACCGGGACTAGCGGGGGTAGACACCGGGGAGCTGTTTTTT
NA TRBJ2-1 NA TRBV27 CASSRERVYNEQFF TGTGCCAGCAGCCGGGAGAGGGTCTACAATGAGCAGTTCTTC
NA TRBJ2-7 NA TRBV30 CASMTTAYEQYF TGTGCCAGCATGACTACAGCCTACGAGCAGTACTTC
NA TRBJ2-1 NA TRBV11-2 CASSPVNSRELPNDEQFF TGTGCCAGCAGCCCAGTCAACTCCCGGGAGCTCCCCAATGATGAGCAGTTCTTC
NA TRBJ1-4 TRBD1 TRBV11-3 CASSPRKGQGATPREKLFF TGTGCCAGCAGCCCAAGAAAAGGACAGGGGGCGACTCCGCGTGAAAAACTGTTTTTT
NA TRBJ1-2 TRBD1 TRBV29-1 CSVEAWDRNYGYTF TGCAGCGTTGAAGCGTGGGACAGGAACTATGGCTACACCTTC
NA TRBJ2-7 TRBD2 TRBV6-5 CASSLLAGVAYEQYF TGTGCCAGCAGTCTTCTAGCGGGGGTTGCCTACGAGCAGTACTTC
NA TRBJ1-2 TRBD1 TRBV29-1 CSVVWRGGQGFNIYGYTF TGCAGCGTTGTTTGGCGTGGGGGACAGGGTTTTAACATCTATGGCTACACCTTC
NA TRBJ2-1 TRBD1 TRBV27 CASIGTARNNEQFF TGTGCCAGCATCGGGACAGCGAGAAACAATGAGCAGTTCTTC
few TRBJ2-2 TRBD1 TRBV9 CASSVRGLTGELFF TGTGCCAGCAGCGTAAGGGGGCTTACCGGGGAGCTGTTTTTT
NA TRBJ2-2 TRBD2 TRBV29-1 CSGKTSGTDVPGELFF TGCAGCGGCAAGACTAGCGGGACAGATGTGCCCGGGGAGCTGTTTTTT
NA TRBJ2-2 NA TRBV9 CASSVSPSDTGELFF TGTGCCAGCAGCGTTTCCCCCTCGGACACCGGGGAGCTGTTTTTT
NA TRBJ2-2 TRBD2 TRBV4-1 CASSLSGTNTGELFF TGCGCCAGCAGCCTGAGCGGGACTAACACCGGGGAGCTGTTTTTT
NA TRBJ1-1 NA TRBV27 CASSLSPGDDTEAFF TGTGCCAGCAGTTTAAGCCCGGGGGATGACACTGAAGCTTTCTTT
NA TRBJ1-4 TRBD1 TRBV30 CAWSVPSGQTEKLFF TGTGCCTGGAGTGTACCTTCGGGACAGACTGAAAAACTGTTTTTT
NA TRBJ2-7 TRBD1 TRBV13 CASSFGDRGYEQYF TGTGCCAGCAGCTTCGGGGACAGGGGTTACGAGCAGTACTTC
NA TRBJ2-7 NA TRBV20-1 CRRSCHEQYF TGCAGGCGGTCATGCCACGAGCAGTACTTC
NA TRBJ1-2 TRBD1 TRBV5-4 CASSPPGDRNLNYGYTF TGTGCCAGCAGCCCTCCCGGGGACAGGAACCTTAACTATGGCTACACCTTC
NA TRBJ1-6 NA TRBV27 CASSFRGYNSPLHF TGTGCCAGCAGTTTCCGGGGGTATAATTCACCCCTCCACTTT
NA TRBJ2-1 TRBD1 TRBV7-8 CASKLDRGGIYNEQFF TGTGCCAGCAAACTCGACAGGGGCGGGATATACAATGAGCAGTTCTTC
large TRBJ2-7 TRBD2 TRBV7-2 CASSEGRRGDFEQYF TGTGCCAGCAGCGAGGGGCGGCGGGGGGACTTCGAGCAGTACTTC